This T cell receptor (beta chain) was identified in a study of blood T cell repertoires in COVID-19. The overall study: COVID-19 samples, acute and convalescent, were from the United States, Italy and Spain.

In the original workflow: For nucleated cells, counts were estimated from reference gene primer amplification. Measured with immunoSEQ multiplex PCR; TCRdb has only the in-frame clones, and not every one. That table supplies the V and J calls and clone size; D and trimming were determined from the DNA. The sample includes roughly 100,000 clones, less than 85% of them seen just once. The source material was peripheral blood. The receptor was derived from a woman aged 55 to 70 with acute or convalescent COVID-19.

CDR3 residues: CASRPLAGGGGELFF. The CDR3 bases are TGTGCCAGCAGGCCACTAGCGGGGGGAGGCGGGGAGCTGTTTTTT. V usage is TRBV6-6 and J usage is TRBJ2-2; the match to TRBD2 covers 12 bases. Losses at the gene ends were 6 bases for V and 7 bases for J; bases not matched to a gene: 6. The CDR3 consists of 15 residues. In germline, CDR1 is MNHNY, CDR2 SVGAGI (reference sequence).